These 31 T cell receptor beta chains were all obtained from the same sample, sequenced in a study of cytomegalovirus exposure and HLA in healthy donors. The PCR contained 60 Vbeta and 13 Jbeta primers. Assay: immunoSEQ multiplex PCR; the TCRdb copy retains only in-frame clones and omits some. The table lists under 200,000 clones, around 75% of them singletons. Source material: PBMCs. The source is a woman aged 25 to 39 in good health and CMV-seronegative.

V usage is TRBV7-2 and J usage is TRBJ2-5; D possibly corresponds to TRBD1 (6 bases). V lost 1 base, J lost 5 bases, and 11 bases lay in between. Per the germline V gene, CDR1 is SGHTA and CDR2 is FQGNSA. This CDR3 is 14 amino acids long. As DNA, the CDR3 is TGTGCCAGCAGCTTAGAGGGACATCGGGAGACCCAGTACTTC. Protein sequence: CASSLEGHRETQYF.

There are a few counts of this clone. The CDR3 sequence is CASSLEGTTNSPLHF. CDR3 nucleotides: TGCGCCAGCAGCTTGGAAGGGACAACTAATTCACCCCTCCACTTT. This chain uses TRBV5-1 with TRBJ1-6, with D perhaps matching TRBD1 (6 bases). Per germline, CDR1 SGHRS and CDR2 YFSETQ. This CDR3 has 15 residues. V was clipped by 0 bases and J by 6 bases, with 10 bases between them.

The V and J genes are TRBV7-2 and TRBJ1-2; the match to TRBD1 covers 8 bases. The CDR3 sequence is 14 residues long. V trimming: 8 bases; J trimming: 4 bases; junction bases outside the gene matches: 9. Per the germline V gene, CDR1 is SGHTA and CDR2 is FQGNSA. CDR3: CASDRGFDLYGYTF. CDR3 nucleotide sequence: TGTGCCAGCGACAGGGGTTTCGACCTCTATGGCTACACCTTC.

The chain's CDR3 is CASSLSPSLGEQFF. CDR3 nucleotides: TGTGCCAGCAGCTTATCCCCTTCACTAGGTGAGCAGTTCTTC. J is TRBJ2-1 and V is TRBV7-3; D may be TRBD2 (5 bases). This CDR3 is built from 14 residues. Trimming removed 2 bases from V and 9 bases from J, with 14 bases in between. From germline, CDR1 is SGHTA and CDR2 FQGTGA.

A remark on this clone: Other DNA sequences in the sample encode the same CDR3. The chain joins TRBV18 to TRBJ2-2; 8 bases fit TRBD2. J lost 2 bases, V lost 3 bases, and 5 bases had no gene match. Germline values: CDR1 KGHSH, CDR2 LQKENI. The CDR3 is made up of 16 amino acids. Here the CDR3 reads CASSPSGGANTGELFF. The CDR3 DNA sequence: TGTGCCAGCTCACCGTCGGGGGGGGCCAACACCGGGGAGCTGTTTTTT.

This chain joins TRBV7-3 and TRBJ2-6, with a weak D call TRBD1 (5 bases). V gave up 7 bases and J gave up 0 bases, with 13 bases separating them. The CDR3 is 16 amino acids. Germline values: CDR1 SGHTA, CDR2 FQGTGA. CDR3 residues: CASTLGAGSGANVLTF. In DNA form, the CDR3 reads TGTGCCAGCACCCTAGGGGCAGGCTCTGGGGCCAACGTCCTGACTTTC.

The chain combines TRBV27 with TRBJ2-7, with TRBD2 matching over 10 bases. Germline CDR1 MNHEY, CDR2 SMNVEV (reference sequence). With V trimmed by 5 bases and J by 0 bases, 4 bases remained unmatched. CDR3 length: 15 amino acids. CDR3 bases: TGTGCCAGCAGTGCGACTAGCGGGTCCTCCTACGAGCAGTACTTC. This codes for CASSATSGSSYEQYF.

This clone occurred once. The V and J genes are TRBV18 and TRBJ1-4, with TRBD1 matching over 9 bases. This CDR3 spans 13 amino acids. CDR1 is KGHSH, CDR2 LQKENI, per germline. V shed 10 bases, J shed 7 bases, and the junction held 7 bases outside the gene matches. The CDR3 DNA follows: TGTGCCACCCGACAGGGGGTAATTGAAAAACTGTTTTTT. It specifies CATRQGVIEKLFF.

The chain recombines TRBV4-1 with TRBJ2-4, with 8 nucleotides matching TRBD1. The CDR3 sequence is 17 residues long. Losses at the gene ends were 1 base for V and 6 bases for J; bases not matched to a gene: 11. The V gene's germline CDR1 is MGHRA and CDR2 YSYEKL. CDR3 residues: CASSQGGTDRVRNIQYF. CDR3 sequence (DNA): TGCGCCAGCAGCCAAGGAGGGACGGACAGGGTGAGAAACATTCAGTACTTC.

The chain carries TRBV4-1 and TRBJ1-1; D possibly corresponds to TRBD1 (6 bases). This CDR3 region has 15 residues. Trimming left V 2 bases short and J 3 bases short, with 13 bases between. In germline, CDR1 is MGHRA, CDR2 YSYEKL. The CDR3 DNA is TGCGCCAGCAGCCAATCGGGTGGACAGTACACTGAAGCTTTCTTT. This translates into CASSQSGGQYTEAFF.

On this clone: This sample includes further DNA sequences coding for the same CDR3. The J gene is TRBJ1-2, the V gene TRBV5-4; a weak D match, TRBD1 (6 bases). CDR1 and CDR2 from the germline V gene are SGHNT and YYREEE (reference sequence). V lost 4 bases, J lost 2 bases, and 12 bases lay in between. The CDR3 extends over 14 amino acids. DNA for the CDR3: TGTGCCAGCAGCCCGGGGGGGCCCAACTATGGCTACACCTTC. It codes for CASSPGGPNYGYTF.

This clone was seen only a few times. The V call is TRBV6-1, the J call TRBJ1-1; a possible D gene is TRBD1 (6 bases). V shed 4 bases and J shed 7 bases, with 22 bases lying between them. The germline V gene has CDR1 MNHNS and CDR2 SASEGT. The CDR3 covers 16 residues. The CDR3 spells CASSALSTGNGVEAFF. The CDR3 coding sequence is TGTGCCAGCAGTGCACTTTCAACAGGGAATGGGGTTGAAGCTTTCTTT.

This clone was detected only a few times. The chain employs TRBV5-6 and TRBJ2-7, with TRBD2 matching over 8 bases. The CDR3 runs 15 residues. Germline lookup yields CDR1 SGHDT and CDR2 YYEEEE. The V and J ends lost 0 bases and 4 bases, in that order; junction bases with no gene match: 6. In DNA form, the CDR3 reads TGTGCCAGCAGCTTGGCCGGGACTAGTAAGTACGAGCAGTACTTC. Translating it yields CASSLAGTSKYEQYF.

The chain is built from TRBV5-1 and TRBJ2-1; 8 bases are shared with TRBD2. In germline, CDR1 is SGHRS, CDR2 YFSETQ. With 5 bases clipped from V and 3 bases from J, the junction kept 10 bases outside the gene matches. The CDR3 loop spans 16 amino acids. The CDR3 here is CASRPDGSGVYNEQFF. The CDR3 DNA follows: TGCGCCAGCAGACCGGATGGTAGCGGGGTCTACAATGAGCAGTTCTTC.

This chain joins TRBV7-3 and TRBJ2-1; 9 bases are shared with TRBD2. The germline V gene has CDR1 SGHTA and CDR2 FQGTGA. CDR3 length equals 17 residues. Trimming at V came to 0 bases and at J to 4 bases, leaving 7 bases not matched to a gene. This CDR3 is CASSLTVSGGVYNEQFF. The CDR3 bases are TGTGCCAGCAGCTTAACCGTTAGCGGGGGCGTATACAATGAGCAGTTCTTC.

The CDR3 DNA reads TGTGCCAGCAGCTTAGGGATACAGGTAACCTACGAGCAGTACTTC. Amino acids: CASSLGIQVTYEQYF. The chain recombines TRBV13 with TRBJ2-7, with D tentatively TRBD1 (5 bases). There are 15 residues in the CDR3. With 0 bases removed from V and 2 bases from J, the gap between germline ends came to 11 bases. Per germline, CDR1 PRHDT and CDR2 FYEKMQ (reference sequence).

In DNA, the CDR3 is TGTGCCACCATTCCCCGAGGGACAGGGGTCTACGAGCAGTACTTC. This gives the protein CATIPRGTGVYEQYF. The rearrangement links TRBV27 to TRBJ2-7; 10 bases line up with TRBD1. The CDR3 covers 15 residues. Germline CDR1 MNHEY, CDR2 SMNVEV (reference sequence). Trimming at V came to 10 bases and at J to 3 bases, leaving 12 bases not matched to a gene.

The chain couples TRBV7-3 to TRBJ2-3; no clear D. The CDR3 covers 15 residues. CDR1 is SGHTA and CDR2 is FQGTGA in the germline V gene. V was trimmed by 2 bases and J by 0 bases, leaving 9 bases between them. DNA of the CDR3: TGTGCCAGCAGCTTAGACGGCGGAAGCACAGATACGCAGTATTTT. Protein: CASSLDGGSTDTQYF.

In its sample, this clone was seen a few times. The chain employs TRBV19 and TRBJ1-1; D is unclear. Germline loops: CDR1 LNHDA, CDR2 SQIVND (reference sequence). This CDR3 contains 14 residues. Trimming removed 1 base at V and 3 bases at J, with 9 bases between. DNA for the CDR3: TGTGCCAGTAGTATAGGCACTGCATACACTGAAGCTTTCTTT. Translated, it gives CASSIGTAYTEAFF.

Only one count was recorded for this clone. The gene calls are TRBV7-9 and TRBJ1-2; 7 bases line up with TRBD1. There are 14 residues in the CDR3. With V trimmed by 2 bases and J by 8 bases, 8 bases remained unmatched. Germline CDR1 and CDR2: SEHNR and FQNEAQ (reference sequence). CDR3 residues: CASSLRQGSEGYTF. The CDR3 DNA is TGTGCCAGCAGCTTAAGACAGGGAAGCGAAGGCTACACCTTC.

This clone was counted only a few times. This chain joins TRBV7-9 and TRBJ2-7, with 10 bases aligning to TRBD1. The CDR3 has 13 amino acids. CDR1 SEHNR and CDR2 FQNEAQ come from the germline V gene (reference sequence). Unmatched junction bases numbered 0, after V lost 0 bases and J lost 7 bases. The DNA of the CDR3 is TGTGCCAGCAGCTTAGCGGGACAGGGGGAGCAGTACTTC. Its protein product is CASSLAGQGEQYF.

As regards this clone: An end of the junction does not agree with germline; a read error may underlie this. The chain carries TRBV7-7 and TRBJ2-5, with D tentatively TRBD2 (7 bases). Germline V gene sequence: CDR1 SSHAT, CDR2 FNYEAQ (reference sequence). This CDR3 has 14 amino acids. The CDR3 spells CASSFGGRKETQYF. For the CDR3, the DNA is TGTGCTAGCAGCTTCGGGGGGCGCAAAGAGACCCAGTACTTC.

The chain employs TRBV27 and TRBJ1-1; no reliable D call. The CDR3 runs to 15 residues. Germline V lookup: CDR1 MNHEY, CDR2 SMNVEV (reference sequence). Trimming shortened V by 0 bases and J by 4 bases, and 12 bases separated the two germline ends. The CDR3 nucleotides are TGTGCCAGCAGTTTATCGTTCTCCCGGGGCACTGAAGCTTTCTTT. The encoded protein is CASSLSFSRGTEAFF.

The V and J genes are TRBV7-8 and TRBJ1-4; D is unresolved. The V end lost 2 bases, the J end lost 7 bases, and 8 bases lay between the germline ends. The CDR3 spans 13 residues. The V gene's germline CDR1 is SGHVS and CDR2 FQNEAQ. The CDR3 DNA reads TGTGCCAGCAGCTTACGGGGTGGTGAAAAACTGTTTTTT. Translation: CASSLRGGEKLFF.

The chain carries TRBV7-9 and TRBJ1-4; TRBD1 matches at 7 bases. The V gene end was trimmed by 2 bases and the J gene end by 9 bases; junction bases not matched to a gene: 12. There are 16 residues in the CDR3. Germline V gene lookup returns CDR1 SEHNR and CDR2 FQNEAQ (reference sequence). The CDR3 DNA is TGTGCCAGCAGCTTATACCACGGCGGGACAGAAAAAAAACTGTTTTTT. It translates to CASSLYHGGTEKKLFF. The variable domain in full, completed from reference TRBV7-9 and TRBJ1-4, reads DTGVSQNPRHKITKRGQNVTFRCDPISEHNRLYWYRQTLGQGPEFLTYFQNEAQLEKSRLLSDRFSAERPKGSFSTLEIQRTEQGDSAMYLCASSLYHGGTEKKLFFGSGTQLSVL.

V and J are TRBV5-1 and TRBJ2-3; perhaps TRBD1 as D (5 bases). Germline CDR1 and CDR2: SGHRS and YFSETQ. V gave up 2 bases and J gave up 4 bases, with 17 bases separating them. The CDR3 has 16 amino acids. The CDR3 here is CASSFRPGNVADTQYF. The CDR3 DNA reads TGCGCCAGCAGCTTTCGCCCAGGGAATGTCGCAGATACGCAGTATTTT. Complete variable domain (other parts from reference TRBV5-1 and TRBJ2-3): KAGVTQTPRYLIKTRGQQVTLSCSPISGHRSVSWYQQTPGQGLQFLFEYFSETQRNKGNFPGRFSGRQFSNSRSEMNVSTLELGDSALYLCASSFRPGNVADTQYFGPGTRLTVL.

The CDR3 DNA reads TGTGCCAGTAGTAGAAGGATAGCGGGAGATACGCAGTATTTT. Encoded protein: CASSRRIAGDTQYF. The rearrangement uses TRBV19 and TRBJ2-3; 7 bases line up with TRBD2. In germline, CDR1 is LNHDA, CDR2 SQIVND (reference sequence). The CDR3 spans 14 residues. Trimming took 4 bases from V and 5 from J; bases not matched to a gene: 6.

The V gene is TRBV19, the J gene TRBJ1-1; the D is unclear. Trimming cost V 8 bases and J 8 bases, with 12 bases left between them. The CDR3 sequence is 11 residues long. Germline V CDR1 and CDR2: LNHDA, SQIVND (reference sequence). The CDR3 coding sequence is TGTGCCAGTGGGCCCAACCCAGAAGCTTTCTTT. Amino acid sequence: CASGPNPEAFF.

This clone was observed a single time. DNA for the CDR3: TGTGCCTGGAGTGTTTCCACCCCATTGCCAGGCAGCTATGGCTACACCTTC. Residues: CAWSVSTPLPGSYGYTF. The chain uses TRBV30 and TRBJ1-2; D is uncertain. The germline CDR1 and CDR2 sequences are GTSNPN and SVGIG (reference sequence). The CDR3 is made up of 17 amino acids. The V gene lost 0 bases and the J gene lost 4 bases, with 21 bases spanning the gap.

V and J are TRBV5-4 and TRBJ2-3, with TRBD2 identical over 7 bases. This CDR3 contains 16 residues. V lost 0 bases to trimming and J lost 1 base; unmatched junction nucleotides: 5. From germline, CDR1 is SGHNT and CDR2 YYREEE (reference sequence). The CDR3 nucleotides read TGTGCCAGCAGCTTGGGTCGTCGGGGGGGCACAGATACGCAGTATTTT. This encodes CASSLGRRGGTDTQYF.

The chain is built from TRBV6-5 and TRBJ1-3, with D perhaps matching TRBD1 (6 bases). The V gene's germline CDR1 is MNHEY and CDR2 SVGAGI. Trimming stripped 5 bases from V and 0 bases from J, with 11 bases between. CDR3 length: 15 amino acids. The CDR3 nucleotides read TGTGCCAGCAGTAAGCGACAGGCCTCTGGAAACACCATATATTTT. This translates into CASSKRQASGNTIYF.